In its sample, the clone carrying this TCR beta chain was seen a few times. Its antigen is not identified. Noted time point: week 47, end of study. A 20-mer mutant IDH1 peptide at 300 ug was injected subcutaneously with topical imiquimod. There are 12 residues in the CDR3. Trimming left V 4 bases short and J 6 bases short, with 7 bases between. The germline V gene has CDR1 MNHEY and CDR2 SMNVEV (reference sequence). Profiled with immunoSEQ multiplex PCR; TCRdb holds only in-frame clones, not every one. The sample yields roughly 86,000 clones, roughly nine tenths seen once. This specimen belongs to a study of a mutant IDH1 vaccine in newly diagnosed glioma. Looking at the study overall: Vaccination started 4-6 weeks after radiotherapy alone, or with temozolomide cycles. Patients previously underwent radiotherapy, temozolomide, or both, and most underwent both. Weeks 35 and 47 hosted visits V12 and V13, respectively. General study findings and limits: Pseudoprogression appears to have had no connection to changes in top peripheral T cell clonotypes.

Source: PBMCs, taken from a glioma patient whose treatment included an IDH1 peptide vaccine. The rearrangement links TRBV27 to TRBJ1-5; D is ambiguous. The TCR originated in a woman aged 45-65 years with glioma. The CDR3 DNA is TGTGCCAGCAGTTCCGTTGGTCAGCCCCAGCATTTT. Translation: CASSSVGQPQHF.